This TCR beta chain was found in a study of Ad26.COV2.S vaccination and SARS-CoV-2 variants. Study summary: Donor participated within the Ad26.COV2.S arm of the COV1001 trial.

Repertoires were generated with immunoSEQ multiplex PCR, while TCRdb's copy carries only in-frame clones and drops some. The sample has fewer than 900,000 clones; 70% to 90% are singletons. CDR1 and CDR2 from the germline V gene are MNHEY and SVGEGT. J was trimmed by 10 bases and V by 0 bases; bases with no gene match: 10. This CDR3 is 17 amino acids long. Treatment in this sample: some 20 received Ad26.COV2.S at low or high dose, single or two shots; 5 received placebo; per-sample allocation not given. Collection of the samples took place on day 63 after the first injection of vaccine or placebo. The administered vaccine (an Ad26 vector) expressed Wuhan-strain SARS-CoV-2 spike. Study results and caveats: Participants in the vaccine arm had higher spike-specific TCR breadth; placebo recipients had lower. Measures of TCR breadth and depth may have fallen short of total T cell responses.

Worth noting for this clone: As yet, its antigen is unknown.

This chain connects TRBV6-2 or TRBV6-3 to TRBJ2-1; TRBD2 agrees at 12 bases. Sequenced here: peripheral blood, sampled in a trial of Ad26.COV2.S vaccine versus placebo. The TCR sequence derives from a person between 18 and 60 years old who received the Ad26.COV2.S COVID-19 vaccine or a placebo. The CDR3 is CASSYSPASGGAGEQFF. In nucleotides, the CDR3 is TGTGCCAGCAGTTACTCCCCCGCTAGCGGGGGGGCCGGGGAGCAGTTCTTC.